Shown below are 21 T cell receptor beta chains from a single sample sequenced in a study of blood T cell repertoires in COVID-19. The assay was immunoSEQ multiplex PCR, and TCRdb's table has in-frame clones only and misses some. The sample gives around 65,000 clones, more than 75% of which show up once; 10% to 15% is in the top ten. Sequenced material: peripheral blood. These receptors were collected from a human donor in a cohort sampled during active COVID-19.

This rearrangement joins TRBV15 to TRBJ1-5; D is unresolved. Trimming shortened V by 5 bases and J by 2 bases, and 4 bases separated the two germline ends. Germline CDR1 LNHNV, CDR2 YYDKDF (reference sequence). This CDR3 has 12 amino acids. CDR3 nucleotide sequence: TGTGCCACCAGCGTCGGCAATCAGCCCCAGCATTTT. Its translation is CATSVGNQPQHF.

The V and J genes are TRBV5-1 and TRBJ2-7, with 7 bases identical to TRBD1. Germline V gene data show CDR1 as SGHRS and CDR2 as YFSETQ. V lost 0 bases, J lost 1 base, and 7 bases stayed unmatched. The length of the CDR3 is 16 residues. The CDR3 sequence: CASSLGPGQRSYEQYV. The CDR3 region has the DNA TGCGCCAGCAGCTTGGGCCCGGGACAGCGTTCCTACGAGCAGTACGTC.

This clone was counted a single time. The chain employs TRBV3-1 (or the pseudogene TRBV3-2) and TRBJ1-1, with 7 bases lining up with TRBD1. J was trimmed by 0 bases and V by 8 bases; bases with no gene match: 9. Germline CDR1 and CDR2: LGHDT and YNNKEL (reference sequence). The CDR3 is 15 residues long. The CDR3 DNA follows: TGTGCCAGCTCCTCGACGGGACAGCTGAACACTGAAGCTTTCTTT. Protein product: CASSSTGQLNTEAFF.

In nucleotides, the CDR3 is TGTGCCAGCGGGGCCGCCTACGAGCAGTACGTC. It encodes CASGAAYEQYV. V and J are TRBV6-5 and TRBJ2-7, with a tentative D call TRBD1 (5 bases). Germline V CDR1 and CDR2: MNHEY, SVGAGI. The V end was cut by 8 bases, the J end by 2 bases, with 7 bases between. The CDR3 is 11 residues long.

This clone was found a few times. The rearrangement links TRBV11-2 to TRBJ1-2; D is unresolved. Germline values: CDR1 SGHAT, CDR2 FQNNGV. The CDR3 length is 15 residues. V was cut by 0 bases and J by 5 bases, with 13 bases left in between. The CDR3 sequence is CASSLENGVVYGYTF. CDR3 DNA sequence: TGTGCCAGCAGCTTAGAAAACGGAGTGGTTTATGGCTACACCTTC.

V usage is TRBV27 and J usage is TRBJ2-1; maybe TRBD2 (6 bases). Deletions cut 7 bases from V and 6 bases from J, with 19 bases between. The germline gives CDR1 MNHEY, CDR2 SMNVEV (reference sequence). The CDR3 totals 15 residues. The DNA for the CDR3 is TGTGCCAGCAAACAACTAGCTGATAAGGGCAATGAGCAGTTCTTC. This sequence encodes CASKQLADKGNEQFF.

The CDR3 loop reads CASSLESGFAGYTF. DNA of the CDR3: TGCGCCAGCAGCTTGGAATCAGGGTTTGCTGGCTACACCTTC. The chain recombines TRBV5-1 with TRBJ1-2, with D tentatively TRBD1 (5 bases). This CDR3 comprises 14 residues. Trimming removed 0 bases from V and 7 bases from J, with 13 bases in between. The germline gives CDR1 SGHRS, CDR2 YFSETQ. The full variable domain, rest sourced from reference TRBV5-1 and TRBJ1-2, is KAGVTQTPRYLIKTRGQQVTLSCSPISGHRSVSWYQQTPGQGLQFLFEYFSETQRNKGNFPGRFSGRQFSNSRSEMNVSTLELGDSALYLCASSLESGFAGYTFGSGTRLTVV.

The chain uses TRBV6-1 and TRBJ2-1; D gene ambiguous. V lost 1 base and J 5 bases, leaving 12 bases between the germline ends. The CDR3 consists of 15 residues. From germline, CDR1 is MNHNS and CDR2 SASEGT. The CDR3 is CASSEGPSVDNEQFF. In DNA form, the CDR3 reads TGTGCCAGCAGTGAAGGCCCCTCGGTGGACAATGAGCAGTTCTTC.

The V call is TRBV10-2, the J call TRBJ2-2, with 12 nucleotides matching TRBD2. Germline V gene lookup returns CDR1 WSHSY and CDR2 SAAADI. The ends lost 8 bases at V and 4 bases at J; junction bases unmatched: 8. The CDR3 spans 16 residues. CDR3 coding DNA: TGCGCCAGCTCGGCTAGCGGGGGGGTCGCCACCGGGGAGCTGTTTTTT. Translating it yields CASSASGGVATGELFF.

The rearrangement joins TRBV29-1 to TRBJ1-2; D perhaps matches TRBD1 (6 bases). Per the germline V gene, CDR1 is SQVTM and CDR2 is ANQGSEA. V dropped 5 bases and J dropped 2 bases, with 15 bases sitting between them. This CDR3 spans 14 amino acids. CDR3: CSVIHGQTNYGYTF. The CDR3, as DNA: TGCAGCGTTATTCACGGACAGACCAACTATGGCTACACCTTC.

The CDR3 reads CASSQGNEKLFF. DNA of the CDR3: TGCGCCAGCAGCCAGGGTAATGAAAAACTGTTTTTT. This sequence joins TRBV5-1 and TRBJ1-4, with a possible D match to TRBD1 (5 bases). Germline V gene lookup returns CDR1 SGHRS and CDR2 YFSETQ. The ends were cut back, 4 bases at V and 4 bases at J, with 5 bases in the middle. The length of the CDR3 is 12 residues.

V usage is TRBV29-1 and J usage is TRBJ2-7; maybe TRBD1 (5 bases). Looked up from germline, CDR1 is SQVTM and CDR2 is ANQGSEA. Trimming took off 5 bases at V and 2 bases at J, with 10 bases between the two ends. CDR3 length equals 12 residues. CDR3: CSVRAGPYEQYF. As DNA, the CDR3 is TGCAGCGTTCGGGCAGGGCCCTACGAGCAGTACTTC.

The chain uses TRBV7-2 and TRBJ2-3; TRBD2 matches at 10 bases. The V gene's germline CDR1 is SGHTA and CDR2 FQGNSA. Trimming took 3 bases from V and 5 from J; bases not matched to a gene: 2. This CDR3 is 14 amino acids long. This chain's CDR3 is CASSLGLAIDTQYF. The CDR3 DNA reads TGTGCCAGCAGCTTGGGACTAGCGATAGATACGCAGTATTTT.

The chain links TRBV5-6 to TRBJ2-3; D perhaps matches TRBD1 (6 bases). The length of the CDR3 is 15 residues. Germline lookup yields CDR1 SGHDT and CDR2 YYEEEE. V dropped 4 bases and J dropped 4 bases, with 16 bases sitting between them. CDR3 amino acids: CASSPALGAPDTQYF. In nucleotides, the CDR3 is TGTGCCAGCAGCCCAGCACTGGGGGCCCCAGATACGCAGTATTTT.

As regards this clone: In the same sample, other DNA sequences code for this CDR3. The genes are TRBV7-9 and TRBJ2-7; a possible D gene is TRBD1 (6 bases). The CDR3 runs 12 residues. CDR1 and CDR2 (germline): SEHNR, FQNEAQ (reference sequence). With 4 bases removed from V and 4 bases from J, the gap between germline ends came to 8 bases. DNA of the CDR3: TGTGCCAGCAGCTCACAGGGTTACGAGCAGTACGTC. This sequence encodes CASSSQGYEQYV.

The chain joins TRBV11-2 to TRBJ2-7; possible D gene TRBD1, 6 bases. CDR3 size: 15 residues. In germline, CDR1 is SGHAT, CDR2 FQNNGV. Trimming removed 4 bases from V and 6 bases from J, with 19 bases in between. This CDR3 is CASSSLQGQRGEQYV. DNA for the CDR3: TGTGCCAGCAGCTCCCTCCAGGGGCAGAGGGGCGAGCAGTACGTC.

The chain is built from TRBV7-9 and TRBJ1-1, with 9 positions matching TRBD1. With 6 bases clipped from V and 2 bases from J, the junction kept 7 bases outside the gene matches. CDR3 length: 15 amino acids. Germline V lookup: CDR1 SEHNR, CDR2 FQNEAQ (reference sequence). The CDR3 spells CASRPDRGRNTEAFF. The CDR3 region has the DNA TGTGCCAGCAGGCCCGACAGGGGGAGAAACACTGAAGCTTTCTTT.

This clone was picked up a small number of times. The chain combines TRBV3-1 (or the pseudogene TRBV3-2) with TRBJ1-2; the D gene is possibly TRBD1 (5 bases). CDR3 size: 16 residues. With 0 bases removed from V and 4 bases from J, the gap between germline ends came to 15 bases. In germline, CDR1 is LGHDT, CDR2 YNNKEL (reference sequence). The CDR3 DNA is TGTGCCAGCAGCCAAGATCGTTGGGGGGTTGCCTATGGCTACACCTTC. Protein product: CASSQDRWGVAYGYTF.

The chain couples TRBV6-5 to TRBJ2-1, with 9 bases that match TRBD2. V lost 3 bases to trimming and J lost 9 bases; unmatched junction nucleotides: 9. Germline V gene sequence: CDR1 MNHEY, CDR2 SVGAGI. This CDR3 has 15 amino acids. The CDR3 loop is CASSYIAGADSEQFF. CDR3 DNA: TGTGCCAGCAGTTATATAGCGGGGGCCGACTCTGAGCAGTTCTTC.

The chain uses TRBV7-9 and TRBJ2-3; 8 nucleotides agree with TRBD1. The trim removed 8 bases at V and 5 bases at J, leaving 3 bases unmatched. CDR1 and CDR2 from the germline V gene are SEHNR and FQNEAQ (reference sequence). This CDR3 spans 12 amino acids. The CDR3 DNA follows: TGTGCCAGCCAGGGGGCCGGAGATACGCAGTATTTT. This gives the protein CASQGAGDTQYF.

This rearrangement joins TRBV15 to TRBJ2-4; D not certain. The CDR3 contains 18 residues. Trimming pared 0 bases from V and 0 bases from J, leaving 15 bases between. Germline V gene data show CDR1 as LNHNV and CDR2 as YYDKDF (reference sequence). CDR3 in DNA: TGTGCCACCAGCAGAGATCCGGAGTACGGAGTAGCCAAAAACATTCAGTACTTC. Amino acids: CATSRDPEYGVAKNIQYF.